This is a list of T cell receptor beta chains from one sample in a study of T cells in Graves' hyperthyroidism and ophthalmopathy. TCRdb reprocessed the multiplex PCR reads via MiXCR and lists one record per CDR3 protein. The profile shows almost 600,000 distinct CDR3 sequences, 14% of them singletons. Source material: blood. These receptors originate from a woman aged 25 to 39 with Graves' hyperthyroidism that later progressed to Graves' ophthalmopathy. Both conserved end residues are part of each CDR3. The order of the fields is D gene, V gene, clone size, CDR3 length, J gene, CDR3 protein, CDR3 DNA. The D gene is left open where the match is weak. Some rows have no size entry. The others give once, few or many, or a class for an expanded clone.

TRBD2	TRBV6-1	-	15	TRBJ2-7	CASSRTSGGAYGQYF	TGTGCCAGCAGTCGCACTAGCGGGGGGGCCTACGGGCAGTACTTC
TRBD2	TRBV20-1	many	19	TRBJ2-3	CSVLGGLAGGPFLTDTQYF	TGCAGTGTCCTAGGGGGACTAGCGGGAGGACCCTTCCTCACAGATACGCAGTATTTT
-	TRBV7-9	many	16	TRBJ2-1	CASSLSGSRSYNEQFF	TGTGCCAGCAGCTTAAGCGGCAGCCGCTCCTACAATGAGCAGTTCTTC
-	TRBV7-2	few	16	TRBJ2-1	CASSLKLKQENNEQFF	TGTGCCAGCAGCTTAAAGCTGAAGCAGGAAAACAATGAGCAGTTCTTC
-	TRBV7-9	-	14	TRBJ1-4	CASIPPGAAEKLFF	TGTGCCAGCATCCCCCCCGGGGCAGCCGAAAAACTGTTTTTT
-	TRBV3-1	many	12	TRBJ1-2	CASSHHIDGYTF	TGTGCCAGCAGCCACCACATAGACGGCTACACCTTC
-	TRBV7-9	-	12	TRBJ1-1	CASRLRNTEAFF	TGTGCCAGCAGGCTAAGAAACACTGAAGCTTTCTTT
TRBD2	TRBV27	many	16	TRBJ2-3	CASSQNIAGGADTQYF	TGTGCCAGCAGCCAAAATATAGCGGGAGGGGCAGATACGCAGTATTTT
-	TRBV3-1	many	13	TRBJ1-3	CASSSGPGNTIYF	TGTGCCAGCAGCTCGGGACCGGGAAACACCATATATTTT
TRBD2	TRBV7-9	-	18	TRBJ2-3	CASSRLRVAGGGTDTQYF	TGTGCCAGCAGCCGCCTGAGGGTAGCGGGAGGTGGCACAGATACGCAGTATTTT
-	TRBV5-1	many	13	TRBJ2-3	CASSLTSTDTQYF	TGTGCCAGCAGCCTAACTAGCACAGATACGCAGTATTTT
-	TRBV12-3/TRBV12-4	many	14	TRBJ1-1	CASSLQGRNTEAFF	TGTGCCAGCAGTTTACAGGGGCGGAACACTGAAGCTTTCTTT
-	TRBV5-1	many	16	TRBJ2-7	CASSLETALGFYEQYF	TGCGCCAGCAGCTTGGAGACAGCGCTGGGGTTCTACGAGCAGTACTTC
TRBD1	TRBV25-1	few	15	TRBJ2-4	CASSGERTGKNIQYF	TGTGCCAGCAGTGGGGAGCGGACAGGGAAGAACATTCAGTACTTC
TRBD2	TRBV15	-	17	TRBJ2-1	CATTPARTSEGYNGQFF	TGTGCCACCACCCCGGCCCGGACTAGCGAGGGCTACAATGGGCAGTTCTTC
-	TRBV6-1	many	13	TRBJ2-7	CASRRPDSYEQYF	TGTGCCAGCAGGCGACCCGACAGCTACGAGCAGTACTTC
TRBD2	TRBV20-1	few	16	TRBJ2-7	CSARGPGLAGSYEQYF	TGCAGTGCTAGGGGACCGGGACTAGCGGGATCGTACGAGCAGTACTTC
-	TRBV5-4	-	18	TRBJ2-6	CASSLLEGGSSGANVLTF	TGTGCCAGCAGCTTATTGGAGGGGGGTAGCTCTGGGGCCAACGTCCTGACTTTC
-	TRBV12-3/TRBV12-4	many	15	TRBJ1-2	CASSLGRDGVYGYTF	TGTGCCAGCAGTTTAGGCCGGGACGGAGTCTATGGCTACACCTTC
-	TRBV29-1	few	13	TRBJ2-1	CSAGTAGYNEQFF	TGCAGCGCCGGAACCGCCGGATACAATGAGCAGTTCTTC
-	TRBV18	many	14	TRBJ1-1	CASQPEGGVDEAFF	TGTGCCAGCCAGCCAGAGGGGGGCGTCGATGAAGCTTTCTTT
-	TRBV3-1	many	15	TRBJ2-7	CASSQGRTATAEQYF	TGTGCCAGCAGCCAAGGCCGGACGGCTACGGCCGAGCAGTACTTC
TRBD2	TRBV12-3/TRBV12-4	many	17	TRBJ2-3	CASSPTSGRPGGDTQYF	TGTGCCAGCAGCCCGACTAGCGGGAGGCCAGGGGGAGATACGCAGTATTTT
TRBD1	TRBV7-2	-	15	TRBJ1-5	CASSLRTGNDQPQHF	TGTGCCAGCAGCTTACGGACAGGGAACGATCAGCCCCAGCATTTT
TRBD2	TRBV9	-	13	TRBJ2-1	CASSVGLAGEQFF	TGTGCCAGCAGCGTGGGACTAGCGGGAGAACAGTTCTTC
-	TRBV20-1	few	15	TRBJ2-3	CSAEAPRGGADTQYF	TGCAGTGCTGAGGCCCCCAGGGGAGGGGCAGATACGCAGTATTTT
TRBD1	TRBV6-1	-	15	TRBJ2-7	CVSSHSLTGDYEQYF	TGTGTCAGCAGTCATTCCCTGACAGGGGACTACGAGCAGTACTTC
-	TRBV30	few	15	TRBJ1-1	CAWVPGHGPSSLAFF	TGTGCCTGGGTCCCGGGACACGGCCCGTCTTCCCTAGCTTTCTTT
-	TRBV5-1	-	15	TRBJ1-4	CASRVSGATNEKLFF	TGCGCCAGCAGGGTATCCGGGGCAACTAATGAAAAACTGTTTTTT
-	TRBV7-9	many	12	TRBJ2-5	CASTLPPETQYF	TGTGCCAGCACCCTCCCCCCGGAGACCCAGTACTTC
-	TRBV28	-	12	TRBJ1-2	CASSSSTSGYTF	TGTGCCAGCAGTTCATCTACCTCGGGCTACACCTTC
TRBD1	TRBV19	few	15	TRBJ1-1	CASSIEKGAGTEAFF	TGTGCCAGTAGTATAGAGAAGGGGGCCGGCACTGAAGCTTTCTTT
-	TRBV11-3	many	16	TRBJ1-2	CASSLDGLNGGDGYTF	TGTGCCAGCAGCTTAGATGGGCTCAACGGGGGCGATGGCTACACCTTC
-	TRBV11-3	many	12	TRBJ1-3	CASSNHRDTIYF	TGTGCCAGCAGCAATCACCGGGACACCATATATTTT
-	TRBV10-3	few	12	TRBJ2-7	CAIREDSYEQYF	TGTGCCATCAGAGAAGATTCCTACGAGCAGTACTTC
-	TRBV12-3/TRBV12-4	many	17	TRBJ1-5	CASSTRAEFYSNQPQHF	TGTGCCAGCAGTACCCGGGCGGAGTTCTATAGCAATCAGCCCCAGCATTTT
-	TRBV4-3	few	17	TRBJ2-3	CASSPVGYGGRTDTQYF	TGCGCCAGCAGCCCCGTCGGGTATGGTGGGAGGACAGATACGCAGTATTTT
-	TRBV7-9	many	15	TRBJ2-3	CASSLGAALTDTQYF	TGTGCCAGCAGCTTAGGGGCGGCTCTCACGGATACGCAGTATTTT
-	TRBV19	many	16	TRBJ1-1	CASRPRQDIMNTEAFF	TGTGCCAGTAGGCCACGACAGGACATCATGAACACTGAAGCTTTCTTT
-	TRBV5-1	-	14	TRBJ2-5	CASSYSGPQETQYF	TGCGCCAGCAGCTATAGCGGCCCTCAAGAGACCCAGTACTTC
-	TRBV27	many	14	TRBJ2-7	CASSPRGAPDEQYF	TGTGCCAGCAGCCCCCGAGGGGCGCCGGACGAGCAGTACTTC
TRBD1	TRBV19	few	16	TRBJ2-7	CASSIDPGQGVVEQYF	TGTGCCAGTAGTATCGACCCGGGACAGGGGGTCGTCGAGCAGTACTTC
TRBD2	TRBV12-3/TRBV12-4	many	16	TRBJ2-3	CASRSSTSGSTDTQYF	TGTGCCAGCAGATCAAGTACTAGCGGGAGCACAGATACGCAGTATTTT
TRBD2	TRBV20-1	-	13	TRBJ2-1	CSAGLAGDNEQFF	TGCAGTGCTGGACTAGCGGGAGACAATGAGCAGTTCTTC
-	TRBV11-3	-	16	TRBJ2-3	CASSLDGTTQVDTQYF	TGTGCCAGCAGCTTAGATGGGACCACCCAGGTGGATACGCAGTATTTT